The 22 T cell receptor beta chains given below trace back to one sample, sequenced in a study of vaccination effects on CD4 cells after COVID-19. Clones were read by immunoSEQ multiplex PCR, and TCRdb kept only the in-frame ones, dropping some. The sample gives just under 75,000 clones, around 74% of which show up once; roughly 2.9% is in the top ten. For these TCRs, the target antigens are not known. Viral peptide pool expansion of antigen-specific CD4+ T cells preceded sequencing in the ViraFEST assay. When around 10 days of culture had elapsed, CD4+ T cells were isolated. Prior SARS-CoV-2 infection was absent in the vaccine recipients, as shown by negative nucleocapsid antibodies. The source material was CD4+ T cells from PBMCs cultured with HCoV-NL63 spike peptides, sampled before COVID-19 vaccination. All receptors come from a human donor who received a COVID-19 vaccine.

The chain carries TRBV19 and TRBJ2-4; no firm D call. V lost 1 base and J 4 bases, leaving 8 bases between the germline ends. CDR1 and CDR2 from the germline V gene are LNHDA and SQIVND (reference sequence). The length of the CDR3 is 14 residues. The CDR3 DNA sequence: TGTGCCAGTAGTATAGCTCAGATTAAAAACATTCAGTACTTC. Translating it yields CASSIAQIKNIQYF.

This clone was counted once. The chain is built from TRBV6-5 and TRBJ1-1; 9 bases are shared with TRBD1. The J segment lost 4 bases and the V segment lost 2 bases, leaving 2 bases of the junction unmatched. CDR1 MNHEY and CDR2 SVGAGI come from the germline V gene. The CDR3 has 14 amino acids. The CDR3 here is CASSYRQGGTEAFF. CDR3 DNA sequence: TGTGCCAGCAGTTACAGACAGGGGGGCACTGAAGCTTTCTTT.

This clone was recorded a few times. The rearrangement uses TRBV14 and TRBJ1-5; D not resolved. Germline V gene sequence: CDR1 SGHDN, CDR2 FVKESK. The V and J ends lost 2 bases and 5 bases respectively, with 7 bases between them. The CDR3 loop spans 13 amino acids. The CDR3 loop is CASSQTGDQPQHF. CDR3 nucleotide sequence: TGTGCCAGCAGCCAAACTGGGGATCAGCCCCAGCATTTT.

This clone has just one count. V is TRBV7-2 and J is TRBJ2-3; D call uncertain. V lost 1 base and J 1 base, leaving 6 bases between the germline ends. The CDR3 is 14 residues long. Germline-derived CDR1 and CDR2 are SGHTA and FQGNSA. The CDR3 spells CASSLVRGTDTQYF. Written as DNA, the CDR3 is TGTGCCAGCAGCTTAGTTAGGGGCACAGATACGCAGTATTTT. Variable domain in full (rest from reference TRBV7-2 and TRBJ2-3): GAGVSQSPSNKVTEKGKDVELRCDPISGHTALYWYRQSLGQGLEFLIYFQGNSAPDKSGLPSDRFSAERTGGSVSTLTIQRTQQEDSAVYLCASSLVRGTDTQYFGPGTRLTVL.

The table lists this clone with a count of one. The chain recombines TRBV10-3 with TRBJ2-5; maybe TRBD2 (5 bases). Deletions cut 0 bases from V and 3 bases from J, with 8 bases between. Germline V gives CDR1 ENHRY, CDR2 SYGVKD. The CDR3 length is 14 residues. The CDR3, as DNA: TGTGCCATCAGTGAGTCTAGGACTGAAGAGACCCAGTACTTC. Protein sequence: CAISESRTEETQYF.

There are a few counts of this clone. This chain uses TRBV3-1 (or the pseudogene TRBV3-2) with TRBJ1-4, with 7 nucleotides matching TRBD1. The CDR3 contains 15 residues. In germline, CDR1 is LGHDT, CDR2 YNNKEL (reference sequence). Unmatched junction bases numbered 9, after V lost 4 bases and J lost 7 bases. The DNA for the CDR3 is TGTGCCAGCAGCCCCTCGTCAAGGGGGCCTGAAAAACTGTTTTTT. Its protein product is CASSPSSRGPEKLFF.

As concerns this clone: The conserved final phenylalanine or tryptophan is absent from the CDR3, which likely points to a read error. The DNA is left out, because the CDR3 cannot be placed on it with certainty; the CDR3 is given as TCRdb lists it. The rearrangement uses TRBV2 and TRBJ1-6; TRBD1, as called in the table, went unchecked against the DNA. The CDR3 contains 11 residues when both ends are counted. Per germline, CDR1 SNHLY and CDR2 FYNNEI. The CDR3 region is CASRLTDRPQL.

The chain carries TRBV24-1 and TRBJ2-3; D might be TRBD2 (6 bases). CDR1 is KGHDR, CDR2 SFDVKD, per germline. CDR3 length: 15 amino acids. Between the trimmed V and J ends, which lost 4 bases and 4 bases, there was a span of 14 bases. The CDR3 DNA is TGTGCCACCAGTGACCCGGAGGGCGCGGCAGATACGCAGTATTTT. This gives the protein CATSDPEGAADTQYF.

This clone was detected only a few times. The chain has TRBV3-1 (or the pseudogene TRBV3-2) and TRBJ2-2; D perhaps matches TRBD2 (5 bases). V lost 7 bases, J lost 5 bases, and 23 bases lay in between. CDR3 length equals 17 residues. The germline gives CDR1 LGHDT, CDR2 YNNKEL (reference sequence). The CDR3 loop reads CASTADPPPGVTGELFF. The CDR3 nucleotides are TGTGCCAGCACCGCCGACCCCCCTCCCGGGGTGACCGGGGAGCTGTTTTTT.

About this clone itself: This sample also contains other DNA sequences that code for the same CDR3. The chain carries TRBV9 and TRBJ1-1; 8 bases map to TRBD1. Germline values: CDR1 SGDLS, CDR2 YYNGEE. CDR3 length: 15 amino acids. Losses at the gene ends were 0 bases for V and 3 bases for J; bases not matched to a gene: 4. CDR3 bases: TGTGCCAGCAGCGTAGCGCAGGGGGCAGACACTGAAGCTTTCTTT. Amino acids: CASSVAQGADTEAFF.

The chain uses TRBV2 and TRBJ1-6; TRBD1 is a possible D gene (5 bases). Germline V gives CDR1 SNHLY, CDR2 FYNNEI. Trimming shortened V by 6 bases and J by 0 bases, and 12 bases separated the two germline ends. The CDR3 runs 16 residues. In DNA, the CDR3 is TGTGCCAGCAGGGGGACGGCAAGCTCCTATAATTCACCCCTCCACTTT. Its translation: CASRGTASSYNSPLHF. The full variable domain, its missing parts supplied by reference TRBV2 and TRBJ1-6, is EPEVTQTPSHQVTQMGQEVILRCVPISNHLYFYWYRQILGQKVEFLVSFYNNEISEKSEIFDDQFSVERPDGSNFTLKIRSTKLEDSAMYFCASRGTASSYNSPLHFGNGTRLTVT.

The CDR3 reads CASSPGGAGTDTQYF. The CDR3 DNA reads TGTGCCAGCAGCCCAGGGGGCGCTGGCACAGATACGCAGTATTTT. This rearrangement joins TRBV28 to TRBJ2-3; TRBD1 agrees at 8 bases. Germline CDR1 MDHEN, CDR2 SYDVKM. The CDR3 sequence is 15 residues long. Trimming took 6 bases from V and 1 from J; bases not matched to a gene: 6.

The chain carries TRBV21-1 and TRBJ2-7; the table's D call, TRBD1, has no DNA check behind it. TRBV21-1 is designated a pseudogene. The CDR3 contains 15 residues. CDR3 amino acids: CASSKVAGKSYEQYV. CDR3 DNA sequence: TGTGCCAGCAGCAAAGTGGCAGGGAAAAGTTACGAGCAGTACGTC.

The chain employs TRBV5-1 and TRBJ1-4, with no clear D. The germline gives CDR1 SGHRS, CDR2 YFSETQ. Between the trimmed V and J ends, which lost 1 base and 3 bases, there was a span of 10 bases. This CDR3 has 15 amino acids. This chain's CDR3 is CASSLFGEANEKLFF. For the CDR3, the DNA is TGCGCCAGCAGCTTGTTTGGGGAGGCTAATGAAAAACTGTTTTTT. The entire variable domain, with the rest obtained from reference TRBV5-1 and TRBJ1-4, is as follows: KAGVTQTPRYLIKTRGQQVTLSCSPISGHRSVSWYQQTPGQGLQFLFEYFSETQRNKGNFPGRFSGRQFSNSRSEMNVSTLELGDSALYLCASSLFGEANEKLFFGSGTQLSVL.

The chain links TRBV4-1 to TRBJ1-6; D is ambiguous. With 0 bases removed from V and 12 bases from J, the gap between germline ends came to 6 bases. Germline V gene data show CDR1 as MGHRA and CDR2 as YSYEKL. CDR3 length: 12 amino acids. The CDR3 region has the DNA TGCGCCAGCAGCCAAGAGGGAGGACCCCTCCACTTT. It yields the protein CASSQEGGPLHF.

This clone has just a few counts. The rearrangement links TRBV3-1 (or the pseudogene TRBV3-2) to TRBJ1-3, with TRBD1 as a possible D gene (5 bases). Germline V gene sequence: CDR1 LGHDT, CDR2 YNNKEL (reference sequence). The germline V and J ends were trimmed by 2 bases and 4 bases, with 12 bases remaining between them. The CDR3 covers 15 residues. CDR3 sequence (DNA): TGTGCCAGCAGCCAATACTCTCAGGGCGGAAACACCATATATTTT. Translated, it gives CASSQYSQGGNTIYF.

This chain links TRBV4-2 with TRBJ2-1; no definite D call. Germline CDR1 LGHNA, CDR2 YNFKEQ. This CDR3 spans 13 amino acids. V was clipped by 0 bases and J by 9 bases, with 9 bases between them. The CDR3 reads CASSQDGGGEQFF. The CDR3 nucleotides read TGTGCCAGCAGCCAAGATGGTGGCGGTGAGCAGTTCTTC.

This clone has more than one count but fewer than ten. This chain connects TRBV30 to TRBJ1-1; D possibly corresponds to TRBD1 (5 bases). The CDR3 length is 14 residues. CDR1 GTSNPN and CDR2 SVGIG come from the germline V gene (reference sequence). V was shortened by 2 bases and J by 5 bases, with 15 bases between the two germline ends. The CDR3 sequence: CAWSPQGRRTEAFF. The CDR3 DNA follows: TGTGCCTGGAGTCCCCAGGGAAGGAGAACTGAAGCTTTCTTT.

This clone came up once. CDR3 region: CASSSGQGGRETQYF. The CDR3 bases are TGTGCCAGCAGCTCGGGACAGGGGGGGAGAGAGACCCAGTACTTC. V gene TRBV7-3 combines with J gene TRBJ2-5, with 11 bases aligning to TRBD1. The germline V gene has CDR1 SGHTA and CDR2 FQGTGA. CDR3 length: 15 amino acids. Germline trimming cut 4 bases from V and 4 bases from J; bases unmatched to any gene: 5.

The J gene is TRBJ1-3, the V gene TRBV3-1 (or the pseudogene TRBV3-2); possibly TRBD1 for D (5 bases). The CDR3 has 15 amino acids. The V end was cut by 0 bases, the J end by 4 bases, with 10 bases between. Germline V gene lookup returns CDR1 LGHDT and CDR2 YNNKEL (reference sequence). The CDR3 here is CASSQDFTGGNTIYF. The CDR3 nucleotides are TGTGCCAGCAGCCAAGATTTCACAGGAGGAAACACCATATATTTT.

V usage is TRBV2 and J usage is TRBJ2-5; 7 nucleotides line up with TRBD2. This CDR3 has 14 amino acids. V shed 9 bases and J 0 bases; nucleotides not matched to a gene: 7. Germline loops: CDR1 SNHLY, CDR2 FYNNEI. CDR3 DNA sequence: TGTGCCAGTACGAGCGGGGAGTACCAAGAGACCCAGTACTTC. Translation gives CASTSGEYQETQYF.

J is TRBJ2-3 and V is TRBV5-6; 15 positions match TRBD2. The germline gives CDR1 SGHDT, CDR2 YYEEEE. The CDR3 runs to 17 residues. Germline trimming cut 3 bases from V and 2 bases from J; bases unmatched to any gene: 4. The CDR3: CASSWTSGGDNTDTQYF. CDR3 nucleotide sequence: TGTGCCAGCAGCTGGACTAGCGGGGGGGACAACACAGATACGCAGTATTTT. The full variable domain, its missing parts supplied by reference TRBV5-6 and TRBJ2-3, is DAGVTQSPTHLIKTRGQQVTLRCSPKSGHDTVSWYQQALGQGPQFIFQYYEEEERQRGNFPDRFSGHQFPNYSSELNVNALLLGDSALYLCASSWTSGGDNTDTQYFGPGTRLTVL.